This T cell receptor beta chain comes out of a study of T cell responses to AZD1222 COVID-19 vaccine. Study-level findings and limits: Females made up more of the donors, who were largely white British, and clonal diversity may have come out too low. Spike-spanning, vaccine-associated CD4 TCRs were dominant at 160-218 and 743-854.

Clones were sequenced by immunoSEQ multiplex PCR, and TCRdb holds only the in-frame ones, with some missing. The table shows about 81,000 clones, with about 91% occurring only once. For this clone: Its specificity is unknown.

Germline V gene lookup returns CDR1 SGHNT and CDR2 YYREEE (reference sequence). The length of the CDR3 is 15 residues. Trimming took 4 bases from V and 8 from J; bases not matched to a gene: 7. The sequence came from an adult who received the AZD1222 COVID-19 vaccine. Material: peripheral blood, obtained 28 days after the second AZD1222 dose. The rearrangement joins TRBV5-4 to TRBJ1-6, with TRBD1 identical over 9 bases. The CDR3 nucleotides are TGTGCCAGCAGCGGGAAACAGGGGGCTGATTCACCCCTCCACTTT. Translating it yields CASSGKQGADSPLHF.